This TCR beta chain stems from a study of blood T cell repertoires in COVID-19. In the study overall: In each case, the material was cDNA or gDNA derived from T cells, B-cell-depleted T cells, or PBMCs.

CDR3 length: 15 residues. V shed 6 bases, J shed 3 bases, and the junction held 4 bases outside the gene matches. Germline V gene lookup returns CDR1 SGHRS and CDR2 YFSETQ. The assay was immunoSEQ multiplex PCR, and TCRdb's table has in-frame clones only and misses some. The data hold about 78,000 clones, with around 90% observed a single time. The sequence was obtained from a woman aged 45-59 years in a cohort sampled during active COVID-19. The specimen sequenced was peripheral blood. The V and J genes are TRBV5-1 and TRBJ2-2; 11 bases line up with TRBD2. Here the CDR3 DNA reads TGCGCCAGCAACGTAGCGGGAGGGGACACCGGGGAGCTGTTTTTT. Translated, it gives CASNVAGGDTGELFF.